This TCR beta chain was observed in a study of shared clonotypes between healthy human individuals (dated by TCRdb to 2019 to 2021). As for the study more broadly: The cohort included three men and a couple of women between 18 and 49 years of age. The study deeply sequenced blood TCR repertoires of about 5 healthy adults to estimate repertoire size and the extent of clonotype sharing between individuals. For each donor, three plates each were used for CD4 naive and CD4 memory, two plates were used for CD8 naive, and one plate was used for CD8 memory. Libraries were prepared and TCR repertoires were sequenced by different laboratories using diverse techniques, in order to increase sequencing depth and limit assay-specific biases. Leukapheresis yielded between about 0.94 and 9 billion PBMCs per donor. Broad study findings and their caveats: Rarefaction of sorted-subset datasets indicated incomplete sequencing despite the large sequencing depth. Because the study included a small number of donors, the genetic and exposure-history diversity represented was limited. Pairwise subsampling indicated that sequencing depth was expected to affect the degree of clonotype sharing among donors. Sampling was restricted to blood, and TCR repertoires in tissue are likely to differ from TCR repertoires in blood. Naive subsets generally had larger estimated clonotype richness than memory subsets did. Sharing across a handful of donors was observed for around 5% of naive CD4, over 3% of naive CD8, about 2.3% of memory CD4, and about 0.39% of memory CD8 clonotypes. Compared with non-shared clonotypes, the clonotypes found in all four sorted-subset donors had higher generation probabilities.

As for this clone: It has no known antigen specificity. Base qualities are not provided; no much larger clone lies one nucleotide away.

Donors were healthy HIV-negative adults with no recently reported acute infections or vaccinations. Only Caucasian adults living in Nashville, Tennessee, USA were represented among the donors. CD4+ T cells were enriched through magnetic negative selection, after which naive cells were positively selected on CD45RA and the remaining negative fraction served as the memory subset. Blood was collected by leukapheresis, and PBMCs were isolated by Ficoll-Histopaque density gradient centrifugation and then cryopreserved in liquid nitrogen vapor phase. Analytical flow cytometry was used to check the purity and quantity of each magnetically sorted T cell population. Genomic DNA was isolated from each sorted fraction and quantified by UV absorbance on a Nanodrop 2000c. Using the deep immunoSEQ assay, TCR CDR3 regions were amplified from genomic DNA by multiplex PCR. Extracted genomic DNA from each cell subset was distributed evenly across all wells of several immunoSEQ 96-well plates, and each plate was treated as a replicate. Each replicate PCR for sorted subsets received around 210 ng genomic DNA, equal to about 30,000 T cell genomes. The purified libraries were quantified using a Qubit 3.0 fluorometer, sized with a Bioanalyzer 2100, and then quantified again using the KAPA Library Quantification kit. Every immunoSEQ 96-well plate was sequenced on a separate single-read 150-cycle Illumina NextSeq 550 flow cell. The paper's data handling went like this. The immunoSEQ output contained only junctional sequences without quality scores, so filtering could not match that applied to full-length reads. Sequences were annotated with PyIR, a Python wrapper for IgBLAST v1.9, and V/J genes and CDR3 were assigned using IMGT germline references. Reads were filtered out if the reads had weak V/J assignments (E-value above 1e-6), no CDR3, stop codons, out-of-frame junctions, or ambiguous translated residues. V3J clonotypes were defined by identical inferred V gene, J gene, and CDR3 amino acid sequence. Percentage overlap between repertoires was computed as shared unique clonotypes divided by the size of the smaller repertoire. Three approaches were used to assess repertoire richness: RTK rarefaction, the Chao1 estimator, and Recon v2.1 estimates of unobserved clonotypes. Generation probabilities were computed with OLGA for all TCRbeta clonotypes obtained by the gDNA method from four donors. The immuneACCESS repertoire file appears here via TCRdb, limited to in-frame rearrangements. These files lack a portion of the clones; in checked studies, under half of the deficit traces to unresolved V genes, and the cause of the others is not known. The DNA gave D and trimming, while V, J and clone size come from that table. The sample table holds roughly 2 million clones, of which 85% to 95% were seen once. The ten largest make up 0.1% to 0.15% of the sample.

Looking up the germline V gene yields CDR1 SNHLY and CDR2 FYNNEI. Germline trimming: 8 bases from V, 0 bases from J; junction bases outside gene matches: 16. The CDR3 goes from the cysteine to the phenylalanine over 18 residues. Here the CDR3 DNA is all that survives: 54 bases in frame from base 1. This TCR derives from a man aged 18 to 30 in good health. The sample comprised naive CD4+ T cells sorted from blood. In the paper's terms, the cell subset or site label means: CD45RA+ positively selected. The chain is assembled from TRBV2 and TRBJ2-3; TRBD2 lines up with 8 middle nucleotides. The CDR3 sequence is CASLPNSGASSSTDTQYF. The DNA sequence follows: TGTGCCAGCCTCCCGAATAGCGGGGCCTCCTCTAGCACAGATACGCAGTATTTT.